This T cell receptor beta chain was sequenced in a study of blood T cell repertoires in COVID-19. The wider study: Samples taken during acute and convalescent COVID-19 were collected in the United States, Italy and Spain.

Germline values: CDR1 SGHNT, CDR2 YYREEE (reference sequence). The junction had 6 bases not matched to a gene; V was cut back by 4 bases and J by 6 bases. The CDR3 is made up of 14 amino acids. Sequenced by immunoSEQ multiplex PCR; TCRdb stores in-frame clones only, minus some. In the table there are 110,000 to 150,000 clones, under 85% of which are singletons. Input material: peripheral blood. The receptor's source is a man aged 45 to 65 with active or convalescent COVID-19. This rearrangement joins TRBV5-4 to TRBJ1-4; 7 nucleotides match TRBD1. In nucleotides, the CDR3 is TGTGCCAGCAGCCCCCGACAGGGAGATGAAAAACTGTTTTTT. Translating gives CASSPRQGDEKLFF.